These 21 T cell receptor beta chains were sequenced from one sample in a study of T cell responses to AZD1222 COVID-19 vaccine. Here immunoSEQ multiplex PCR was the method, and the copy in TCRdb shows in-frame clones only, minus some. This table holds about 75,000 clones, over 75% found once. The sample consisted of peripheral blood, taken 28 days after the second AZD1222 dose. The receptor set was obtained from an adult who received the AZD1222 COVID-19 vaccine.

This chain uses TRBV7-2 with TRBJ1-5; maybe TRBD1 (5 bases). Per germline, CDR1 SGHTA and CDR2 FQGNSA. Trimming pared 1 base from V and 4 bases from J, leaving 8 bases between. The CDR3 runs 14 residues. CDR3 DNA: TGTGCCAGCAGCTTAGTCGGGGCTAATCAGCCCCAGCATTTT. Encoded protein: CASSLVGANQPQHF.

Regarding this clone: Other DNA sequences in the same sample also yield this CDR3. The CDR3 coding sequence is TGCGCCAGCAGCCTCAGCGGGGGGTACAATGAGCAGTTCTTC. Residues: CASSLSGGYNEQFF. The chain employs TRBV5-1 and TRBJ2-1, with 9 bases matching TRBD2. The CDR3 is made up of 14 amino acids. Germline CDR1 is SGHRS and CDR2 is YFSETQ. V dropped 4 bases and J dropped 4; count of bases not matched to a gene: 3.

The chain links TRBV5-5 to TRBJ1-4; TRBD1 might be the D (6 bases). Between the trimmed V and J ends, which lost 0 bases and 7 bases, there was a span of 13 bases. This CDR3 is built from 15 residues. Germline V gives CDR1 SGHKS, CDR2 YYEKEE (reference sequence). The chain's CDR3 is CASSLVRGAREKLFF. As DNA, the CDR3 is TGTGCCAGCAGCTTGGTACGGGGGGCCCGTGAAAAACTGTTTTTT.

J is TRBJ2-1 and V is TRBV2; 9 nucleotides line up with TRBD1. V was clipped by 6 bases and J by 7 bases; unmatched bases: 7. The CDR3 is 14 amino acids. Germline V CDR1 and CDR2: SNHLY, FYNNEI. CDR3 bases: TGTGCCAGCAGAAAGGACAGGGGTGAGAATGAGCAGTTCTTC. It encodes CASRKDRGENEQFF.

The chain recombines TRBV5-1 with TRBJ2-7; D uncertain. Germline-derived CDR1 and CDR2 are SGHRS and YFSETQ. Trimming removed 4 bases at V and 5 bases at J, with 10 bases between. There are 12 residues in the CDR3. CDR3 sequence: CASSVDFDEQYF. The CDR3 coding sequence is TGCGCCAGCAGCGTTGACTTTGACGAGCAGTACTTC.

The J gene is TRBJ1-6, the V gene TRBV6-2 or TRBV6-3; D may be TRBD1 (6 bases). The CDR3 runs to 14 residues. The germline CDR1 and CDR2 sequences are MNHEY and SVGEGT. With 6 bases removed from V and 8 bases from J, the gap between germline ends came to 14 bases. CDR3 nucleotide sequence: TGTGCCAGCAGCACCTTAAACAGGGATTCACCCCTCCACTTT. It encodes CASSTLNRDSPLHF.

J is TRBJ2-1 and V is TRBV7-3, with a possible D match to TRBD1 (5 bases). Per germline, CDR1 SGHTA and CDR2 FQGTGA. Trimming shortened V by 4 bases and J by 5 bases, and 9 bases separated the two germline ends. The length of the CDR3 is 13 residues. The CDR3 reads CASSSQGDNEQFF. The CDR3 DNA reads TGTGCCAGCAGCTCGCAGGGTGACAATGAGCAGTTCTTC.

This chain uses TRBV27 with TRBJ2-1; D not certain. The CDR3 spans 14 residues. Germline lookup yields CDR1 MNHEY and CDR2 SMNVEV (reference sequence). Trimming took 6 bases from V and 2 from J, leaving 11 bases between them. The CDR3 loop is CASSGDNAYNEQFF. The CDR3 bases are TGTGCCAGCAGCGGAGACAACGCCTACAATGAGCAGTTCTTC.

This clone came up once. The chain carries TRBV19 and TRBJ2-7, with 8 bases that match TRBD1. Germline CDR1 reads LNHDA; CDR2 reads SQIVND (reference sequence). The CDR3 is 13 residues long. V shed 7 bases, J shed 1 base, and the junction held 3 bases outside the gene matches. CDR3 coding DNA: TGTGCCAGTACCGGACAGGGTTCCTACGAGCAGTACTTC. The encoded protein is CASTGQGSYEQYF.

J is TRBJ2-7 and V is TRBV4-3; 11 bases map to TRBD2. Germline CDR1 LGHNA, CDR2 YSLEER. The CDR3 extends over 17 amino acids. J was trimmed by 1 base and V by 4 bases; bases with no gene match: 9. Here the CDR3 DNA reads TGCGCCAGCAGCCCGACGTTAGCGGGGGGGCGTTCCTACGAGCAGTACTTC. This gives the protein CASSPTLAGGRSYEQYF.

The V and J genes are TRBV12-1 and TRBJ1-2; no check of the table's D call, TRBD1, against the DNA was made. TRBV12-1 is a recognized pseudogene. CDR3 length: 12 residues. CDR3 residues: CASSSRQRGYTF. The CDR3 coding sequence is TGTGCCAGCAGCTCAAGACAAAGAGGCTACACCTTC.

The J gene is TRBJ2-1, the V gene TRBV9; D may be TRBD1 (6 bases). The ends were cut back, 4 bases at V and 2 bases at J, with 13 bases in the middle. CDR3 size: 15 residues. Germline loops: CDR1 SGDLS, CDR2 YYNGEE. The CDR3 nucleotides are TGTGCCAGCAGCACCTCAGGGGAGACCTACAATGAGCAGTTCTTC. Translated: CASSTSGETYNEQFF.

The chain couples TRBV6-2 or TRBV6-3 to TRBJ1-5; D not certain. Germline V gives CDR1 MNHEY, CDR2 SVGEGT. The V and J ends lost 6 bases and 3 bases respectively, with 9 bases between them. The CDR3 is made up of 13 amino acids. The CDR3 DNA follows: TGTGCCAGCAGCCGTGTGGACAATCAGCCCCAGCATTTT. It translates to CASSRVDNQPQHF.

The CDR3 sequence is CASSPGPVAGNTIYF. For the CDR3, the DNA is TGTGCCAGCAGCCCCGGGCCGGTAGCTGGAAACACCATATATTTT. The chain is built from TRBV7-2 and TRBJ1-3; no clear D. In germline, CDR1 is SGHTA, CDR2 FQGNSA. Trimming removed 5 bases from V and 2 bases from J, with 13 bases in between. The CDR3 loop spans 15 amino acids.

This chain uses TRBV3-1 (or the pseudogene TRBV3-2) with TRBJ1-1; no firm D call. The V gene lost 2 bases and the J gene lost 4 bases, with 11 bases spanning the gap. The CDR3 is 14 amino acids. Germline-derived CDR1 and CDR2 are LGHDT and YNNKEL (reference sequence). CDR3 residues: CASSQWVVGTEAFF. CDR3 nucleotide sequence: TGTGCCAGCAGCCAATGGGTCGTGGGCACTGAAGCTTTCTTT.

The chain recombines TRBV4-1 with TRBJ2-1; 7 bases are shared with TRBD1. This CDR3 spans 17 amino acids. Germline V gives CDR1 MGHRA, CDR2 YSYEKL. Germline trimming cut 0 bases from V and 5 bases from J; bases unmatched to any gene: 10. The CDR3 DNA is TGCGCCAGCAGCCAAGATCATCAGCCAGGGGGAAACAATGAGCAGTTCTTC. Translation: CASSQDHQPGGNNEQFF.

The CDR3 DNA follows: TGCGCCAGCAGCTTGGCTACTAGCCGCTACGACGAGCAGTACTTC. This gives the protein CASSLATSRYDEQYF. The chain couples TRBV5-1 to TRBJ2-7, with a weak D call TRBD2 (6 bases). Trimming pared 0 bases from V and 5 bases from J, leaving 15 bases between. In germline, CDR1 is SGHRS, CDR2 YFSETQ. The CDR3 is 15 residues long. The full variable domain, its missing parts supplied by reference TRBV5-1 and TRBJ2-7, is KAGVTQTPRYLIKTRGQQVTLSCSPISGHRSVSWYQQTPGQGLQFLFEYFSETQRNKGNFPGRFSGRQFSNSRSEMNVSTLELGDSALYLCASSLATSRYDEQYFGPGTRLTVT.

This clone has a handful of counts. The J gene is TRBJ1-6, the V gene TRBV6-5, with 7 bases lining up with TRBD1. V gave up 2 bases and J gave up 6 bases; unmatched junction bases: 4. Germline loops: CDR1 MNHEY, CDR2 SVGAGI. This CDR3 spans 15 amino acids. The CDR3 region is CASSYEQGSNSPLHF. CDR3 bases: TGTGCCAGCAGTTACGAACAGGGGAGTAATTCACCCCTCCACTTT.

This clone was counted once. This rearrangement joins TRBV11-2 to TRBJ1-6; 9 bases line up with TRBD1. The V gene end was trimmed by 1 base and the J gene end by 14 bases; junction bases not matched to a gene: 6. The germline CDR1 and CDR2 sequences are SGHAT and FQNNGV. The CDR3 runs to 14 residues. Here the CDR3 DNA reads TGTGCCAGCAGCTTAGGGACAGGGGCCCTTGCCCTCCACTTT. Amino acids: CASSLGTGALALHF.

This chain uses TRBV5-1 with TRBJ2-1; 9 bases map to TRBD2. The length of the CDR3 is 17 residues. V was clipped by 5 bases and J by 5 bases; unmatched bases: 14. Germline lookup yields CDR1 SGHRS and CDR2 YFSETQ. CDR3 amino acids: CASSPAASGGFDNEQFF. CDR3 nucleotides: TGCGCCAGCAGTCCGGCCGCGAGCGGGGGGTTTGACAATGAGCAGTTCTTC.

The V call is TRBV2, the J call TRBJ2-7; TRBD2 matches 8 bases. The CDR3 is 15 amino acids. With V trimmed by 3 bases and J by 6 bases, 10 bases remained unmatched. CDR1 and CDR2 (germline): SNHLY, FYNNEI. The CDR3 DNA reads as TGTGCCAGCAGTGATTCCGGGACTAGGACACGCGAGCAGTACTTC. This codes for CASSDSGTRTREQYF.